This is a list of T cell receptor beta chains from one sample in a study of T-cell reconstitution after alpha-beta-depleted transplantation in children. TCRdb ran MiXCR on the PCR reads and lists one entry per CDR3 protein. The data hold 540,000 or so distinct CDR3 sequences, with under 25% observed a single time. The material was PBMCs, mostly from graft donor cells, obtained 360 days after TCRalphabeta/CD19-depleted stem cell transplant. The origin of the receptors is a boy under three years old who had a stem cell transplant for acute myeloid leukemia, so the T cells may come from the graft donor. Both conserved end residues are part of each CDR3. D genes are given only for firm matches. Size is stated for part of the rows, as once, few or many counts, or as a class when the clone is expanded.

CDR3	DNA	V	D	J	size
CSVVIQGEANYGYTF	TGCAGCGTTGTGATCCAGGGGGAAGCTAACTATGGCTACACCTTC	TRBV29-1	TRBD1	TRBJ1-2	few
CASSHRTGIGNTIYF	TGTGCCAGCAGTCACCGGACAGGGATAGGAAACACCATATATTTT	TRBV6-5	TRBD1	TRBJ1-3	few
CASSEQAGTEAFF	TGCGCCAGCAGCGAGCAAGCGGGGACTGAAGCTTTCTTT	TRBV5-1	-	TRBJ1-1	-
CSVEEDLRGNTIYF	TGCAGCGTTGAGGAGGACCTAAGGGGAAACACCATATATTTT	TRBV29-1	-	TRBJ1-3	-
CSASQTPSGEAFF	TGCAGTGCTAGTCAGACCCCATCAGGGGAAGCTTTCTTT	TRBV20-1	-	TRBJ1-1	few
CASSQVLGRSNEQFF	TGCGCCAGCAGCCAAGTTCTGGGTAGGAGCAATGAGCAGTTCTTC	TRBV4-1	-	TRBJ2-1	many
CASSLVGLGEAFF	TGTGCCAGCAGCTTAGTGGGCTTGGGGGAAGCTTTCTTT	TRBV11-3	-	TRBJ1-1	-
CASSWGRDTEAFF	TGTGCCAGCAGTTGGGGACGGGACACTGAAGCTTTCTTT	TRBV6-5	-	TRBJ1-1	few
CASRGSHTPYEQYF	TGTGCCAGCAGGGGTTCCCACACCCCCTACGAGCAGTACTTC	TRBV6-5	-	TRBJ2-7	many
CASSKVRGWGNTIYF	TGTGCCAGCAGCAAAGTGCGGGGATGGGGAAACACCATATATTTT	TRBV21-1	-	TRBJ1-3	-
CASRVKGAPYNEQFF	TGTGCCAGCAGGGTTAAGGGGGCCCCTTACAATGAGCAGTTCTTC	TRBV12-3/TRBV12-4	TRBD1	TRBJ2-1	-
CASRPGGRAKNIQYF	TGTGCCAGCAGGCCGGGGGGCCGCGCCAAAAACATTCAGTACTTC	TRBV6-2/TRBV6-3	-	TRBJ2-4	-
CASSGQYQETQYF	TGTGCCAGCAGTGGACAGTACCAAGAGACCCAGTACTTC	TRBV2	-	TRBJ2-5	few
CSAITGSYEQYF	TGCAGTGCTATTACGGGCTCCTACGAGCAGTACTTC	TRBV20-1	-	TRBJ2-7	few
CASSLAPRPQHF	TGTGCCAGCAGTTTAGCCCCTCGGCCCCAGCATTTT	TRBV28	-	TRBJ1-5	-
CSVEEGGGTEAFF	TGCAGCGTTGAAGAGGGGGGAGGGACTGAAGCTTTCTTT	TRBV29-1	-	TRBJ1-1	-
CASLKLSSKAFF	TGTGCCAGCCTGAAGCTTTCTTCAAAAGCTTTCTTT	TRBV12-3/TRBV12-4	-	TRBJ1-1	-
CSARWGGSSEQYF	TGCAGCGCCCGGTGGGGGGGCTCGTCCGAGCAGTACTTC	TRBV29-1	-	TRBJ2-7	-
CASSLAGDGGGYTF	TGCGCCAGCAGCTTGGCAGGGGACGGCGGTGGCTACACCTTC	TRBV5-1	-	TRBJ1-2	many
CASSSITLNEQFF	TGTGCCAGCAGTTCTATCACCCTCAATGAGCAGTTCTTC	TRBV5-6	-	TRBJ2-1	-
CSARAEMSTGELFF	TGCAGTGCTAGAGCGGAAATGTCTACCGGGGAGCTGTTTTTT	TRBV20-1	-	TRBJ2-2	few
CASSSSGAEETQYF	TGTGCCAGCAGTTCCTCAGGGGCGGAAGAGACCCAGTACTTC	TRBV27	-	TRBJ2-5	few
CASSLHRDWGNEQFF	TGCGCCAGCAGCCTTCACCGGGACTGGGGAAATGAGCAGTTCTTC	TRBV4-1	-	TRBJ2-1	many
CASAKSADYGYTF	TGCGCCAGCGCCAAGTCGGCAGACTATGGCTACACCTTC	TRBV5-1	-	TRBJ1-2	-
CASLRVWGTGVFF	TGTGCCAGTTTGAGGGTTTGGGGGACAGGGGTGTTCTTC	TRBV19	TRBD1	TRBJ2-1	-
CASSLGHNQPQHF	TGCGCCAGCAGCTTGGGGCACAATCAGCCCCAGCATTTT	TRBV5-1	-	TRBJ1-5	few
CASSSRQAAQETQYF	TGTGCCAGCAGCTCTCGACAGGCTGCTCAGGAGACCCAGTACTTC	TRBV7-8	-	TRBJ2-5	-
CASSEDSEDRELFF	TGCGCCAGCAGTGAGGATAGCGAGGACAGGGAGCTGTTTTTT	TRBV10-1	-	TRBJ2-2	-
CASSRWTSGTETQYF	TGCGCCAGCAGCAGGTGGACTAGCGGGACGGAGACCCAGTACTTC	TRBV5-1	TRBD2	TRBJ2-5	few
CSGQLFDEKLFF	TGCAGCGGACAGCTGTTTGATGAAAAACTGTTTTTT	TRBV29-1	-	TRBJ1-4	-
CASSTQGEFPLNEQFF	TGTGCCAGCAGCACCCAGGGGGAGTTCCCTCTCAATGAGCAGTTCTTC	TRBV7-2	TRBD1	TRBJ2-1	many
CASSPPIGSSYEQYF	TGTGCCAGCAGTCCCCCCATAGGGTCGTCCTACGAGCAGTACTTC	TRBV2	-	TRBJ2-7	-
CASSSLAGAEETQYF	TGCGCCAGCAGCTCACTAGCGGGGGCAGAGGAGACCCAGTACTTC	TRBV5-1	TRBD2	TRBJ2-5	few
CASALDGGAEAFF	TGTGCCAGCGCTCTCGACGGCGGCGCTGAAGCTTTCTTT	TRBV6-6	-	TRBJ1-1	-
CSVGADGSSYNEQFF	TGCAGCGTTGGGGCGGACGGAAGCTCCTACAATGAGCAGTTCTTC	TRBV29-1	-	TRBJ2-1	many
CASSQEPAGGRYNEQFF	TGTGCCAGCAGCCAAGAGCCAGCGGGGGGCCGGTACAATGAGCAGTTCTTC	TRBV3-1	TRBD2	TRBJ2-1	-
CASSYSGSRNEQFF	TGTGCCAGCAGTTACTCTGGGTCTAGGAATGAGCAGTTCTTC	TRBV6-5	-	TRBJ2-1	few
CSAGGGIDTGELFF	TGCAGTGCTGGCGGGGGTATTGACACCGGGGAGCTGTTTTTT	TRBV20-1	TRBD2	TRBJ2-2	many
CASSLRGRTGELFF	TGTGCCAGCAGCTTAAGGGGGCGTACCGGGGAGCTGTTTTTT	TRBV7-2	TRBD1	TRBJ2-2	-
CATCIHRGMSNQPQHF	TGTGCCACCTGCATCCACAGGGGAATGAGCAATCAGCCCCAGCATTTT	TRBV24-1	TRBD1	TRBJ1-5	-
CASSIRQVNQPQHF	TGTGCCAGCAGCATCAGACAGGTCAATCAGCCCCAGCATTTT	TRBV2	-	TRBJ1-5	many
CASRLGVRGDTQYF	TGTGCCAGCAGATTGGGGGTGAGGGGCGATACGCAGTATTTT	TRBV6-1	-	TRBJ2-3	few
CAAGGGPQETQYF	TGTGCCGCTGGCGGGGGGCCCCAAGAGACCCAGTACTTC	TRBV6-1	TRBD2	TRBJ2-5	-
CSAWTGATGELFF	TGCAGTGCTTGGACAGGGGCCACCGGGGAGCTGTTTTTT	TRBV20-1	TRBD1	TRBJ2-2	many
CASSLSYGQGAKKTQYF	TGTGCCAGCAGCTTATCTTATGGACAGGGGGCCAAAAAGACCCAGTACTTC	TRBV11-2	TRBD1	TRBJ2-5	-
CSVEVSVGTGELFF	TGCAGCGTTGAAGTATCAGTAGGGACCGGGGAGCTGTTTTTT	TRBV29-1	-	TRBJ2-2	few
CASTGYGYTF	TGTGCCAGCACGGGGTATGGCTACACCTTC	TRBV6-5	-	TRBJ1-2	many
CASSFFHEQFF	TGTGCCAGCAGTTTCTTCCATGAGCAGTTCTTC	TRBV12-3/TRBV12-4	-	TRBJ2-1	many
CASSLSGMWGLYEQYF	TGTGCCAGCAGCTTGTCGGGCATGTGGGGACTATACGAGCAGTACTTC	TRBV5-6	TRBD2	TRBJ2-7	-
CASSSSGGSGANVLTF	TGTGCCAGCAGCTCCTCGGGAGGCTCTGGGGCCAACGTCCTGACTTTC	TRBV11-1	TRBD2	TRBJ2-6	-
CASSTGTYEQYF	TGTGCCAGCAGCACCGGGACCTACGAGCAGTACTTC	TRBV7-9	-	TRBJ2-7	few
CASRKTGSSYEQYF	TGTGCCAGCAGAAAGACAGGGAGCTCCTACGAGCAGTACTTC	TRBV5-6	TRBD1	TRBJ2-7	many